This T cell receptor beta chain was observed in a study of T cell changes during pregnancy in multiple sclerosis. V was pared by 0 bases and J by 4 bases, with 15 bases between. Per germline, CDR1 SGHTS and CDR2 YDEGEE. The CDR3 is 16 amino acids. This table comes from immunoSEQ multiplex PCR, and its TCRdb copy is limited to in-frame clones, with some not included. The table shows over 60,000 clones, with around 89% occurring only once. Sample: peripheral blood, taken in the first trimester of pregnancy. This clonotype was obtained from a female donor with multiple sclerosis, enrolled in a pregnancy study. J is TRBJ2-3 and V is TRBV5-8; no definite D call. CDR3 DNA: TGTGCCAGCAGCTTGGCCTTGAGGCTAGTCGCAGATACGCAGTATTTT. Translating it yields CASSLALRLVADTQYF.